The 2 T cell receptor beta chains given below trace back to one sample, sequenced in a study of T cell changes during pregnancy in multiple sclerosis. Method: immunoSEQ multiplex PCR; TCRdb's copy keeps in-frame clones and lacks some. The table lists about 66,000 clones, 91% of them singletons. The specimen comprised CD8+ T cells from peripheral blood mononuclear cells, sampled before pregnancy. Every receptor here comes from a female donor with multiple sclerosis, enrolled in a pregnancy study.

The chain uses TRBV7-9 and TRBJ1-1; TRBD1 agrees at 9 bases. The trim removed 1 base at V and 0 bases at J, leaving 12 bases unmatched. The CDR3 has 19 amino acids. Germline loops: CDR1 SEHNR, CDR2 FQNEAQ (reference sequence). The CDR3 here is CASSLGEGQGFRVNTEAFF. The CDR3 DNA reads TGTGCCAGCAGCTTAGGAGAGGGACAGGGTTTTAGGGTGAACACTGAAGCTTTCTTT.

The chain combines TRBV19 with TRBJ2-3; D possibly corresponds to TRBD1 (6 bases). V lost 6 bases and J 2 bases, leaving 15 bases between the germline ends. Germline loops: CDR1 LNHDA, CDR2 SQIVND (reference sequence). The CDR3 runs to 15 residues. The CDR3 sequence: CASRWTELDTDTQYF. The CDR3 DNA follows: TGTGCCAGTAGATGGACAGAATTAGACACAGATACGCAGTATTTT. Full variable domain (rest looked up from reference TRBV19 and TRBJ2-3): DGGITQSPKYLFRKEGQNVTLSCEQNLNHDAMYWYRQDPGQGLRLIYYSQIVNDFQKGDIAEGYSVSREKKESFPLTVTSAQKNPTAFYLCASRWTELDTDTQYFGPGTRLTVL.